This TCR beta chain is drawn from a study of T cells in pancreatic ductal adenocarcinoma. Only in-frame clones appear in the TCRdb table, and some are missing; sequencing was by immunoSEQ multiplex PCR. The data contain about 31,000 clones, 90% to 95% of them singletons. Germline V CDR1 and CDR2: MGHRA, YSYEKL. The V and J ends lost 0 bases and 5 bases respectively, with 14 bases between them. The CDR3 is made up of 16 amino acids. No neoadjuvant therapy was given to the selected pancreatic ductal adenocarcinoma patients before their surgery. J is TRBJ2-1 and V is TRBV4-1, with D unclear. Sequencing was carried out using PBMCs. The sequence was collected from a human donor with pancreatic ductal adenocarcinoma. In DNA form, the CDR3 reads TGCGCCAGCAGCCAAGACCAAGCACCGGTTGACAATGAGCAGTTCTTC. Encoded protein: CASSQDQAPVDNEQFF.